This T cell receptor beta chain was recovered during a study of shared clonotypes between healthy human individuals. The overall study: Per donor, CD8 memory used one plate, CD8 naive used two, CD4 memory used three and CD4 naive used three.

Across several immunoSEQ plates, the genomic DNA of each subset was split evenly. Sequencing was performed with immunoSEQ multiplex PCR; in TCRdb, only in-frame clones are kept and a portion is missing. The repertoire holds some 2,500,000 clones, with 85% to 95% as singletons. CDR3 length equals 13 residues. Trimming took 11 bases from V and 1 from J, leaving 14 bases between them. Per the germline V gene, CDR1 is SNHLY and CDR2 is FYNNEI. The rearrangement uses TRBV2 and TRBJ2-5; possibly TRBD2 for D (5 bases). The source material was naive CD4+ T cells from PBMCs. Noted subset: CD45RA+ positively selected. This TCR derives from a young man in good health. Some clones in this sample may be carry-over from other donors' samples. CDR3 amino acids: CAGGVGVQETQYF. CDR3 DNA: TGTGCCGGCGGTGTCGGGGTCCAAGAGACCCAGTACTTC.